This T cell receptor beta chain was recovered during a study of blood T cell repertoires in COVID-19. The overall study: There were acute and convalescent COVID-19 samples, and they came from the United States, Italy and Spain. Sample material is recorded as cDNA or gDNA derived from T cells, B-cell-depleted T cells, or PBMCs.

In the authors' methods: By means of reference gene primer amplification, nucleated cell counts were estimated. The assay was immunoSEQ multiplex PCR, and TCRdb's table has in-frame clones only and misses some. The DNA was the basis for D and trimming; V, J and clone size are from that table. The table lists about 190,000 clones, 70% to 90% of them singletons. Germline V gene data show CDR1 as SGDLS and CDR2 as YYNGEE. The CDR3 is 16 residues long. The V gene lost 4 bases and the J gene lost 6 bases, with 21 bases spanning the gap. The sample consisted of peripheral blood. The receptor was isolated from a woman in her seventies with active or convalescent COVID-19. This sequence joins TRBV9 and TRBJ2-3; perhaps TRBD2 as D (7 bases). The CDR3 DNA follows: TGTGCCAGCAGCAAAAAGGGGGACTATGTTGGCGATACGCAGTATTTT. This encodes CASSKKGDYVGDTQYF. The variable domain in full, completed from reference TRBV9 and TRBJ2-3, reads DSGVTQTPKHLITATGQRVTLRCSPRSGDLSVYWYQQSLDQGLQFLIQYYNGEERAKGNILERFSAQQFPDLHSELNLSSLELGDSALYFCASSKKGDYVGDTQYFGPGTRLTVL.